Shown below are 30 T cell receptor beta chains from a single sample sequenced in a study of PD-1 blockade in classical Hodgkin lymphoma. Each of the patients experienced relapse following autologous stem cell transplantation, and their brentuximab vedotin exposure differed. The method was immunoSEQ multiplex PCR; TCRdb's version includes in-frame clones alone and lacks a portion of them. The sample records 66,000 or so clones, 71% being singletons. Sequenced here: peripheral blood mononuclear cells (PBMCs), sampled before the second cycle of nivolumab. Receptors were obtained from a human donor with classical Hodgkin lymphoma.

The rearrangement uses TRBV27 and TRBJ1-2, with D unclear. The germline gives CDR1 MNHEY, CDR2 SMNVEV (reference sequence). The CDR3 is 14 residues long. V gave up 3 bases and J gave up 8 bases, with 16 bases separating them. CDR3 residues: CASSFREAAGGYTF. CDR3 bases: TGTGCCAGCAGTTTCCGGGAGGCTGCGGGGGGCTACACCTTC.

The chain recombines TRBV5-6 with TRBJ1-2, with a possible D match to TRBD1 (6 bases). V lost 4 bases, J lost 4 bases, and 20 bases lay in between. This CDR3 is 16 amino acids long. Per germline, CDR1 SGHDT and CDR2 YYEEEE. The CDR3 region is CASSLGEVGGVYGYTF. DNA of the CDR3: TGTGCCAGCAGCCTGGGGGAAGTCGGGGGCGTCTATGGCTACACCTTC.

This chain links TRBV7-6 with TRBJ2-2; D uncertain. CDR1 is SGHVS and CDR2 is FNYEAQ in the germline V gene. This CDR3 has 14 residues. Trimming removed 2 bases at V and 7 bases at J, with 11 bases between. The CDR3 is CASSLLVTGGELFF. The CDR3 DNA sequence: TGTGCCAGCAGCTTACTCGTCACGGGCGGGGAGCTGTTTTTT. Full variable domain (rest looked up from reference TRBV7-6 and TRBJ2-2): GAGVSQSPRYKVTKRGQDVALRCDPISGHVSLYWYRQALGQGPEFLTYFNYEAQQDKSGLPNDRFSAERPEGSISTLTIQRTEQRDSAMYRCASSLLVTGGELFFGEGSRLTVL.

The chain carries TRBV5-1 and TRBJ2-7; D remains unclear. The CDR3 spans 14 residues. Germline V gene lookup returns CDR1 SGHRS and CDR2 YFSETQ. V was shortened by 0 bases and J by 0 bases, with 7 bases between the two germline ends. Written as DNA, the CDR3 is TGCGCCAGCAGCTTGGCGGAATCCTCCTACGAGCAGTACTTC. Protein sequence: CASSLAESSYEQYF.

This clone was detected only once. The V call is TRBV6-5, the J call TRBJ1-2, with a weak D call TRBD1 (5 bases). CDR3 length equals 14 residues. V gave up 6 bases and J gave up 8 bases, with 19 bases separating them. CDR1 and CDR2 from the germline V gene are MNHEY and SVGAGI. This CDR3 reads CASSPREAASGYTF. CDR3 nucleotide sequence: TGTGCCAGCAGCCCCAGGGAGGCCGCTTCGGGCTACACCTTC.

The gene calls are TRBV5-1 and TRBJ2-1; D is uncertain. CDR1 SGHRS and CDR2 YFSETQ come from the germline V gene. This CDR3 is built from 11 residues. Deletions cut 5 bases from V and 9 bases from J, with 9 bases between. CDR3 loop: CASRVMGEQFF. CDR3 nucleotide sequence: TGCGCCAGCAGAGTGATGGGTGAGCAGTTCTTC.

The chain combines TRBV6-6 with TRBJ2-3, with 7 bases fitting TRBD2. The CDR3 consists of 14 residues. From germline, CDR1 is MNHNY and CDR2 SVGAGI (reference sequence). The J segment lost 3 bases and the V segment lost 6 bases, leaving 6 bases of the junction unmatched. As DNA, the CDR3 is TGTGCCAGCAGACGGCTAGCGGTTACAGATACGCAGTATTTT. Its translation: CASRRLAVTDTQYF.

The rearrangement links TRBV4-1 to TRBJ2-3; D is ambiguous. The germline V gene has CDR1 MGHRA and CDR2 YSYEKL. Between the trimmed V and J ends, which lost 1 base and 1 base, there was a span of 6 bases. CDR3 length: 14 residues. The CDR3: CASSQAPGTDTQYF. The CDR3 DNA reads TGCGCCAGCAGCCAAGCCCCGGGCACAGATACGCAGTATTTT.

The rearrangement joins TRBV9 to TRBJ1-2; no firm D call. Germline CDR1 reads SGDLS; CDR2 reads YYNGEE. The V and J ends lost 3 bases and 7 bases respectively, with 10 bases between them. This CDR3 contains 12 residues. The CDR3 loop reads CASSDRTGGYTF. CDR3 nucleotides: TGTGCCAGCAGCGACCGGACGGGTGGCTACACCTTC.

This clone appeared many times. The chain carries TRBV19 and TRBJ2-1, with 7 bases aligning to TRBD1. CDR3 length: 13 amino acids. The ends lost 11 bases at V and 4 bases at J; junction bases unmatched: 8. Germline V gives CDR1 LNHDA, CDR2 SQIVND (reference sequence). The CDR3 here is CAVSGTDYNEQFF. In DNA form, the CDR3 reads TGTGCCGTCTCTGGGACAGATTACAATGAGCAGTTCTTC.

This clone was observed a single time. V gene TRBV5-6 combines with J gene TRBJ2-3, with TRBD2 matching 7 bases. Germline CDR1 reads SGHDT; CDR2 reads YYEEEE. The CDR3 contains 17 residues. With 3 bases clipped from V and 0 bases from J, the junction kept 10 bases outside the gene matches. The DNA of the CDR3 is TGTGCCAGCAGCTCCCGATACAGCGGGACTAGCACAGATACGCAGTATTTT. This translates into CASSSRYSGTSTDTQYF.

The chain couples TRBV28 to TRBJ1-1; a possible D gene is TRBD1 (5 bases). Trimming removed 2 bases from V and 4 bases from J, with 11 bases in between. CDR1 and CDR2 (germline): MDHEN, SYDVKM. There are 14 residues in the CDR3. CDR3 region: CASSLGGLGTEAFF. The CDR3 bases are TGTGCCAGCAGTTTAGGGGGGTTGGGCACTGAAGCTTTCTTT.

The V gene is TRBV5-1, the J gene TRBJ2-3, with D uncertain. Germline V gene sequence: CDR1 SGHRS, CDR2 YFSETQ. CDR3 length equals 16 residues. Deletions cut 4 bases from V and 0 bases from J, with 15 bases between. The CDR3: CASSAPADASTDTQYF. Written as DNA, the CDR3 is TGCGCCAGCAGCGCCCCGGCGGATGCTAGCACAGATACGCAGTATTTT.

The chain joins TRBV7-9 to TRBJ2-1; 14 positions agree with TRBD2. The V and J ends lost 5 bases and 8 bases, in that order; junction bases with no gene match: 8. CDR1 and CDR2 from the germline V gene are SEHNR and FQNEAQ (reference sequence). The CDR3 has 16 amino acids. CDR3 protein: CASSPSGTSGSHEQFF. CDR3 bases: TGTGCCAGCAGCCCCTCCGGGACTAGCGGGAGCCATGAGCAGTTCTTC.

This clone was detected only once. This sample also contains other DNA sequences that code for the same CDR3. The rearrangement uses TRBV5-8 and TRBJ2-2; a possible D gene is TRBD2 (6 bases). Trimming removed 5 bases at V and 6 bases at J, with 23 bases between. The CDR3 consists of 17 residues. The germline gives CDR1 SGHTS, CDR2 YDEGEE. The CDR3 nucleotides read TGTGCCAGCAGTCCCGAACGAGGCGGAGGGTTTGCCGGGGAGCTGTTTTTT. Protein product: CASSPERGGGFAGELFF.

The rearrangement links TRBV2 to TRBJ2-7; 8 bases are shared with TRBD2. J lost 6 bases, V lost 2 bases, and 9 bases had no gene match. This CDR3 is 15 amino acids long. Germline CDR1 and CDR2: SNHLY and FYNNEI. The CDR3 DNA follows: TGTGCCAGCAGTGAAAAGGCGGGAGGCCTGGGCGAGCAGTACTTC. Translating gives CASSEKAGGLGEQYF.

The chain combines TRBV15 with TRBJ2-2; D unclear. The CDR3 runs to 18 residues. The V end was cut by 0 bases, the J end by 3 bases, with 17 bases between. Germline-derived CDR1 and CDR2 are LNHNV and YYDKDF (reference sequence). The CDR3 DNA reads TGTGCCACCAGCAGAGAGCCTGAGGCCCCTGGGGACACCGGGGAGCTGTTTTTT. Amino acids: CATSREPEAPGDTGELFF.

The chain couples TRBV27 to TRBJ1-2, with 7 nucleotides matching TRBD1. Per germline, CDR1 MNHEY and CDR2 SMNVEV (reference sequence). V gave up 6 bases and J gave up 4 bases; unmatched junction bases: 11. This CDR3 is built from 15 residues. The CDR3 is CASSWEGASGYGYTF. The CDR3 DNA follows: TGTGCCAGCAGCTGGGAGGGGGCGAGTGGCTATGGCTACACCTTC.

This sequence joins TRBV6-1 and TRBJ1-5, with D possibly matching TRBD1 (6 bases). Germline lookup yields CDR1 MNHNS and CDR2 SASEGT. This CDR3 is 15 amino acids long. V gave up 7 bases and J gave up 4 bases, with 17 bases separating them. This CDR3 reads CASNLPGTTNQPQHF. The CDR3 nucleotides read TGTGCCAGCAACCTACCCGGGACAACGAATCAGCCCCAGCATTTT.

The J gene is TRBJ2-7, the V gene TRBV7-6; 10 bases are a match to TRBD1. The CDR3 sequence is 15 residues long. The ends lost 3 bases at V and 3 bases at J; junction bases unmatched: 5. Germline values: CDR1 SGHVS, CDR2 FNYEAQ. The CDR3 DNA follows: TGTGCCAGCAGCTTGGGACAGGGGATAAACTACGAGCAGTACTTC. It is translated as CASSLGQGINYEQYF.

The chain recombines TRBV28 with TRBJ2-3; 7 bases line up with TRBD1. Trimming removed 6 bases from V and 2 bases from J; junction bases left unmatched: 11. Germline V gene data show CDR1 as MDHEN and CDR2 as SYDVKM. There are 16 residues in the CDR3. This CDR3 reads CASSPTTGRYTDTQYF. The CDR3 region has the DNA TGTGCCAGCAGCCCGACGACAGGGCGATACACAGATACGCAGTATTTT.

This clone is judged medium-sized (0.01 to 0.1%). The chain couples TRBV6-5 to TRBJ1-5; D gene uncertain. Deletions cut 0 bases from V and 7 bases from J, with 7 bases between. Germline values: CDR1 MNHEY, CDR2 SVGAGI. This CDR3 has 13 amino acids. The CDR3: CASSYSKGQPQHF. The CDR3 coding sequence is TGTGCCAGCAGTTACTCGAAGGGCCAGCCCCAGCATTTT.

This sequence joins TRBV9 and TRBJ2-5, with 9 bases fitting TRBD1. With V trimmed by 4 bases and J by 3 bases, 10 bases remained unmatched. Germline CDR1 and CDR2: SGDLS and YYNGEE. The CDR3 runs to 16 residues. This CDR3 reads CASSRAGQGVEETQYF. For the CDR3, the DNA is TGTGCCAGCAGCAGAGCGGGACAGGGTGTGGAAGAGACCCAGTACTTC.

The genes are TRBV30 and TRBJ2-1, with a tentative D call TRBD2 (6 bases). The germline V gene encodes CDR1 GTSNPN and CDR2 SVGIG (reference sequence). Trimming took 5 bases from V and 0 from J, leaving 8 bases between them. CDR3 length: 13 residues. This chain's CDR3 is CAWGTSSYNEQFF. The CDR3 nucleotides are TGTGCCTGGGGGACTTCCTCCTACAATGAGCAGTTCTTC.

The genes are TRBV5-1 and TRBJ2-5, with unresolved D. The germline gives CDR1 SGHRS, CDR2 YFSETQ. There are 14 residues in the CDR3. The V end was cut by 0 bases, the J end by 3 bases, with 9 bases between. CDR3 bases: TGCGCCAGCAGCTTGGATTCCACGGAAGAGACCCAGTACTTC. This sequence encodes CASSLDSTEETQYF.

This clone was seen only a few times. The chain couples TRBV6-6 to TRBJ1-3; weak D call: TRBD1 (6 bases). Germline V CDR1 and CDR2: MNHNY, SVGAGI (reference sequence). The CDR3 length is 14 residues. The V and J ends lost 5 bases and 4 bases respectively, with 12 bases between them. The CDR3 DNA is TGTGCCAGCAGTGCAGGGGTCAGCGGAAACACCATATATTTT. Translating gives CASSAGVSGNTIYF.

This clone came up a few times. The chain recombines TRBV28 with TRBJ1-2, with D unresolved. The CDR3 runs to 14 residues. In germline, CDR1 is MDHEN, CDR2 SYDVKM. Trimming left V 4 bases short and J 3 bases short, with 12 bases between. CDR3 in DNA: TGTGCCAGCAGTTGGTTAGGGAAAGACTATGGCTACACCTTC. Translating gives CASSWLGKDYGYTF.

The sample holds a few counts of this clone. This sequence joins TRBV9 and TRBJ2-1; maybe TRBD2 (6 bases). CDR3 size: 15 residues. Between the trimmed V and J ends, which lost 1 base and 4 bases, there was a span of 12 bases. Germline-derived CDR1 and CDR2 are SGDLS and YYNGEE. The CDR3 region has the DNA TGTGCCAGCAGCGTACTTGGTAGCGGTTACAATGAGCAGTTCTTC. Protein product: CASSVLGSGYNEQFF.

The V call is TRBV15, the J call TRBJ2-2; possible D gene TRBD1, 6 bases. The germline V gene encodes CDR1 LNHNV and CDR2 YYDKDF (reference sequence). V lost 1 base, J lost 2 bases, and 8 bases lay in between. The length of the CDR3 is 15 residues. This CDR3 reads CATSRGGPNTGELFF. DNA for the CDR3: TGTGCCACCAGCAGAGGGGGGCCTAACACCGGGGAGCTGTTTTTT.

The V gene is TRBV5-6, the J gene TRBJ1-2; the D gene is possibly TRBD1 (6 bases). Per germline, CDR1 SGHDT and CDR2 YYEEEE. CDR3 length equals 13 residues. Trimming removed 4 bases from V and 7 bases from J, with 14 bases in between. DNA for the CDR3: TGTGCCAGCAGCCCACCCACAGGGAGTGGCTACACCTTC. Translated: CASSPPTGSGYTF.